One T cell receptor beta chain is described in this entry. CDR3 length equals 12 residues. These data originate in a study of blood T cells in healthy people across ages. Combining a sample-barcoded 5' primer with a J-beta primer mix, a second PCR ran for about 6 to 11 cycles. MiXCR was run by TCRdb on the 5' RACE reads, yielding one entry per CDR3 protein. The table includes more than 1.4 million distinct CDR3 sequences, around 42% detected once. Specimen: blood. The rearrangement uses TRBV21-1 and TRBJ2-5. TRBV21-1 is a documented pseudogene. This clonotype was sampled from a woman between 18 and 29 years old in good health. The CDR3 bases are TGTGCCAGCAGCAAACGAAGGGAGACCCAGTACTTC. Translating it yields CASSKRRETQYF.